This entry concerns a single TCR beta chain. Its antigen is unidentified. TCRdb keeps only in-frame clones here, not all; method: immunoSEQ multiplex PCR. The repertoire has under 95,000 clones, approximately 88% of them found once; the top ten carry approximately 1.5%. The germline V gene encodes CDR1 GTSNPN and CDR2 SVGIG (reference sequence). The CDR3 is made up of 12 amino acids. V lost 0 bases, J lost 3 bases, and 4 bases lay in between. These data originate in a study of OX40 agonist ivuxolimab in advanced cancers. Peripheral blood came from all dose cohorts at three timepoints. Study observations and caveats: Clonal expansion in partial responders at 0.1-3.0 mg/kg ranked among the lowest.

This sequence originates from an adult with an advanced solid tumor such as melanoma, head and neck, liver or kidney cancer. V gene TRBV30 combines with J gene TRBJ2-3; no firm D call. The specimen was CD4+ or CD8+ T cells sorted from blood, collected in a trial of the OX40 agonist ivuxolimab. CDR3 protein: CAWSVVTDTQYF. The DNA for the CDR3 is TGTGCCTGGAGTGTTGTGACAGATACGCAGTATTTT.